This entry concerns a single T cell receptor beta chain. The record originates from a study of control samples from healthy donors and cancer patients. Germline V gene sequence: CDR1 SNHLY, CDR2 FYNNEI. Germline trimming cut 6 bases from V and 5 bases from J; bases unmatched to any gene: 9. The CDR3 totals 14 residues. Clones were sequenced by immunoSEQ multiplex PCR, and TCRdb holds only the in-frame ones, with some missing. The data hold roughly 400,000 clones, with roughly 90% observed a single time. This clonotype was sampled from a man in his forties with head and neck cancer. Material: PBMCs. The V call is TRBV2, the J call TRBJ1-1; 7 bases map to TRBD1. In nucleotides, the CDR3 is TGTGCCAGCAGGGAGAGACAGGGAGGAACTGAAGCTTTCTTT. Translating it yields CASRERQGGTEAFF.